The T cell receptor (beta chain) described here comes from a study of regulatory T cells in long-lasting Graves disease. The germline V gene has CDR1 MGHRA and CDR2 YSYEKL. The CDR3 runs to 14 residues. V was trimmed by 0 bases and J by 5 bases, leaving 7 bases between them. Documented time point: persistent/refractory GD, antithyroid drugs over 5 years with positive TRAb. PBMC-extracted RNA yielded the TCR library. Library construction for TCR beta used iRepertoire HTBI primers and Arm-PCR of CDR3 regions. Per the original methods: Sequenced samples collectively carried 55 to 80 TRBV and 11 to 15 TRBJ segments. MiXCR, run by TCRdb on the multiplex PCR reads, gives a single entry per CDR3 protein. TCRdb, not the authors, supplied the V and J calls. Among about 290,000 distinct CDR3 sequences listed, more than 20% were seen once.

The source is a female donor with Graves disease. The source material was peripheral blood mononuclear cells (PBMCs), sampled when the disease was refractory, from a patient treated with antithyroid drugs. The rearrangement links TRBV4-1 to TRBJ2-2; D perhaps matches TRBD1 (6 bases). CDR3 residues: CASSQDQGTGELFF. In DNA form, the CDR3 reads TGCGCCAGCAGCCAAGATCAGGGGACCGGGGAGCTGTTTTTT.